This T cell receptor (beta chain) was captured in a study of cytomegalovirus exposure and HLA in healthy donors (dated by TCRdb to 2015 to 2018). For the study in its entirety: The 500 to 800 repertoires of the first cohort and the roughly 110 validation repertoires were produced on the same platform, according to a later analysis. The study was designed to test whether signatures of past pathogen exposure could be identified by cataloging public T cell receptors. In addition to the first cohort of roughly 670 subjects, a separate validation cohort of about 120 different subjects was used. To predict cytomegalovirus infection status, the study combined high-throughput TCR immunosequencing, statistical association of individual TCRs with disease status, and machine learning.

The CDR3 holds 15 amino acids from the cysteine to the phenylalanine. Only the CDR3 DNA is retained, 45 bases long and in frame from the first base. Concerning this clone itself: The target of this receptor is not known. The input lacks base qualities; no much larger clone sits a single base away.

Separate from the approximately 670-subject first cohort, the validation cohort of around 130 subjects was the group to which the donors belonged. What the research found in general, with its limitations: The authors suggested that the approach could potentially be generalized to other disease states and immunological phenotypes. Most TCR sequences were observed very rarely across donors, whereas some public TCRs were present in many individuals. The classifier was reported to diagnose cytomegalovirus status with high specificity and sensitivity in both the original and validation cohorts. Subsequent analysis determined that TCRs grouped into clusters in the first cohort also showed a tendency toward co-occurrence across the 120 or so validation repertoires, and approximately 94% of cluster scores exceeded 0. A few of the identified cytomegalovirus-associated TCR beta chains were confirmed in vitro to be specific for cytomegalovirus antigens. In the study, some 160 TCR beta chains were listed as associated with cytomegalovirus. A later analysis lacked HLA typing for the validation cohort, so it scored co-occurrence in that cohort across all 120 repertoires.

The library was generated by the immunoSEQ multiplex PCR assay. In the authors' own workflow: To diagnose cytomegalovirus status from the catalog of TCR beta chain sequences, a statistical classification framework was built. TCRdb re-hosts the immuneACCESS table, in-frame sequences only. Its copies lack some clones; in the studies checked, an unresolved V gene accounts for under half of them, and the cause for the rest is not known. The DNA gave D and trimming, while V, J and clone size come from that table. The sample profile shows approximately 160,000 clones; around 96% of them were found once. The top ten clonotypes cover 0.89% of the sample.

The sequence came from a woman aged 18-29 years in good health and CMV-seronegative. The sequencing sample was made of PBMCs. The V and J genes are TRBV12-1 and TRBJ2-3; the listed D gene, TRBD1, was not tested against the DNA. TRBV12-1 is noted as a pseudogene. The CDR3 loop reads CASSSGQGIPDTQYF. The DNA reads as follows: TGTGCCAGCAGCTCGGGACAGGGGATCCCAGATACGCAGTATTTT.